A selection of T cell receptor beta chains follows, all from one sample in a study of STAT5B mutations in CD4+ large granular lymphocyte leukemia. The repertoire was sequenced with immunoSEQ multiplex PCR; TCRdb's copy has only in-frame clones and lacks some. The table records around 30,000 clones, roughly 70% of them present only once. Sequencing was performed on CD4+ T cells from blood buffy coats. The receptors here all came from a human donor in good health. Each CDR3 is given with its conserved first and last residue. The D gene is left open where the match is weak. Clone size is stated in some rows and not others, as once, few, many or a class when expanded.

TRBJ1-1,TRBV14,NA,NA,TGTGCCAGCAGCCAAGCAGGATACACTGAAGCTTTCTTT,CASSQAGYTEAFF
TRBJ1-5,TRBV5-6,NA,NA,TGTGCCAGCAGCCTATCCCATGGAGGGCGGAATCAGCCCCAGCATTTT,CASSLSHGGRNQPQHF
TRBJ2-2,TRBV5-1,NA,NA,TGCGCCAGCAGGAGCGGGACAGCCAACACCGGGGAGCTGTTTTTT,CASRSGTANTGELFF
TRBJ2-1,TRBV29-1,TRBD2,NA,TGCAGCGCCAGACTAGCGGGAGGGGGTGAGCAGTTCTTC,CSARLAGGGEQFF
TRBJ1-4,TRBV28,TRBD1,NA,TGTGCCAGCAGTCTGACAGGGGTCCTTGAAAAACTGTTTTTT,CASSLTGVLEKLFF
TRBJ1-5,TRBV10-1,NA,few,TGCGCCAGCAGTGAGGGGGTCCATCAGCCCCAGCATTTT,CASSEGVHQPQHF
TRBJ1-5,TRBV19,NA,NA,TGTGCCAGTAGTATTGGAAGCCTTCTTTTTGAGCCCCAGCATTTT,CASSIGSLLFEPQHF
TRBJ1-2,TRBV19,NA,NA,TGTGCCAGTAGTATACAGGGGAGTAACTATGGCTACACCTTC,CASSIQGSNYGYTF
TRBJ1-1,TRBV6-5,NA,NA,TGTGCCAGCAGGATAACAGGGAGGGAAACTGAAGCTTTCTTT,CASRITGRETEAFF
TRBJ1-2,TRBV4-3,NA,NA,TGCGCCAGCAGCCAAGGAAGTGCAGACGCTAACTATGGCTACACCTTC,CASSQGSADANYGYTF
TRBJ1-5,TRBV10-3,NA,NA,TGTGCCATCAGTGAGTCGGAGCTGAGCCTTTATAGCAATCAGCCCCAGCATTTT,CAISESELSLYSNQPQHF
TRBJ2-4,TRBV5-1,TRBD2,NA,TGCGCCAGCAGCCCCGTAGCGGGAGGGCCGAACATTCAGTACTTC,CASSPVAGGPNIQYF
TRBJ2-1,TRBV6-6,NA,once,TGTGCCAGCAGCTGGGAGGGGGGGTACAATGAGCAGTTCTTC,CASSWEGGYNEQFF
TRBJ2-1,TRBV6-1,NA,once,TGTGCCAGCAGTGGTACAGCACCCGCGGCCAATGAGCAGTTCTTC,CASSGTAPAANEQFF
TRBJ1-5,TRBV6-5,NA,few,TGTGCCAGCAGTAATCGGGGGGGAGCCCAGCATTTT,CASSNRGGAQHF
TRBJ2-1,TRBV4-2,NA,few,TGTGCCAGCAGCCAAGATCCCGGGAGTTACAATGAGCAGTTCTTC,CASSQDPGSYNEQFF
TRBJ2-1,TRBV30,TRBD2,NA,TGTGCCTGGAGTGTGGGTAGCGGGGATAGGAATGAGCAGTTCTTC,CAWSVGSGDRNEQFF
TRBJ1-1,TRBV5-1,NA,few,TGCGCCAGCAGCCCCATGGGGATGAACACTGAAGCTTTCTTT,CASSPMGMNTEAFF
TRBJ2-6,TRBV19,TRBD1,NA,TGTGCCAGTAGTCCAGGGGGCGCCTCTGGGGCCAACGTCCTGACTTTC,CASSPGGASGANVLTF
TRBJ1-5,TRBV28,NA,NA,TGTGCCAGCAGTCCCCTGTCGGTCCTTGGGAATCAGCCCCAGCATTTT,CASSPLSVLGNQPQHF
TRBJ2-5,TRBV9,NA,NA,TGTGCCAGCAGCACATTAGCGGGGACAGGGGAGACCCAGTACTTC,CASSTLAGTGETQYF
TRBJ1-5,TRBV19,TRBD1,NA,TGTGCCAGTAGTTCCACAGGGGCAGGTAATCAGCCCCAGCATTTT,CASSSTGAGNQPQHF
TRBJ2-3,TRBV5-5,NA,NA,TGTGCCAGCAGCTGGAGTTCCGGGGATGGCACAGATACGCAGTATTTT,CASSWSSGDGTDTQYF
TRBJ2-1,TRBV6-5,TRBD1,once,TGTGCCAGCAGTTCCGGGACAGGGTCATATGGTGAGCAGTTCTTC,CASSSGTGSYGEQFF
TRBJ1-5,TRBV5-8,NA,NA,TGTGCCAGCAGCTTAGTCGCTCAGCCCCAGCATTTT,CASSLVAQPQHF
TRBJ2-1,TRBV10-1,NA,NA,TGCGCCAGCGGGGGGACTGGTAGCTCCTACAATGAGCAGTTCTTC,CASGGTGSSYNEQFF
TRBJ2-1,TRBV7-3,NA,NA,TGTGCCAGCAGCTTAAGTCCTACCCATCGGGAGCAGTTCTTC,CASSLSPTHREQFF
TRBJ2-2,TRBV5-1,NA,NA,TGCGCCAGCAGTGCTCTTGCCGCCAACACCGGGGAGCTGTTTTTT,CASSALAANTGELFF
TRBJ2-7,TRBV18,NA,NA,TGTGCCAGCTCCCCGGGCAGGGGGGCCCTCTACGAGCAGTACTTC,CASSPGRGALYEQYF